Below, 24 T cell receptor beta chains from the same sample are listed, as sequenced in a study of shared clonotypes between healthy human individuals. The repertoire was sequenced with immunoSEQ multiplex PCR; TCRdb's copy has only in-frame clones and lacks some. This table holds 2,500,000 or so clones, less than 95% found once. Sequencing was performed on naive CD4+ T cells from PBMCs. Subset defined: CD45RA+ positively selected. The receptors here all came from a man aged 18 to 30 in good health. Some clones in this sample may be carry-over from other donors' samples.

This clone was recorded once. In DNA form, the CDR3 reads TGTGCCAGCAGCGTAACTAGCGGGATTCCCAATGAGCAGTTCTTC. Its translation: CASSVTSGIPNEQFF. The chain joins TRBV9 to TRBJ2-1, with 10 bases matching TRBD2. Germline V lookup: CDR1 SGDLS, CDR2 YYNGEE. The V segment lost 1 base and the J segment 6 bases; nucleotides outside the gene matches: 4. This CDR3 is 15 amino acids long.

Here the CDR3 reads CASSLTGGLDGYTF. In DNA form, the CDR3 reads TGTGCCAGCAGCCTGACAGGGGGCCTCGATGGCTACACCTTC. The chain joins TRBV5-6 to TRBJ1-2, with 10 bases matching TRBD1. Trimming cost V 4 bases and J 6 bases; bases outside gene matches: 6. The CDR3 covers 14 residues. Germline V gives CDR1 SGHDT, CDR2 YYEEEE.

This clone was seen a few times. The chain employs TRBV19 and TRBJ1-5; D ambiguous. V lost 3 bases to trimming and J lost 7 bases, with 10 bases between them. CDR3 length: 13 residues. Per the germline V gene, CDR1 is LNHDA and CDR2 is SQIVND (reference sequence). CDR3 sequence: CASSIVGEQPQHF. The DNA of the CDR3 is TGTGCCAGTAGTATCGTAGGAGAGCAGCCCCAGCATTTT.

The gene calls are TRBV6-1 and TRBJ2-7; D gene ambiguous. This CDR3 region has 14 residues. Germline V gene data show CDR1 as MNHNS and CDR2 as SASEGT. V lost 1 base and J 3 bases, leaving 10 bases between the germline ends. Written as DNA, the CDR3 is TGTGCCAGCAGTGAAGAAGGCAGATACTACGAGCAGTACTTC. Translating gives CASSEEGRYYEQYF.

This clone is a singleton in its sample. This chain uses TRBV4-1 with TRBJ1-2; TRBD1 agrees at 8 bases. CDR1 is MGHRA, CDR2 YSYEKL, per germline. J gave up 9 bases and V 2 bases, and 8 bases lay outside the gene matches. The CDR3 loop spans 14 amino acids. The CDR3 coding sequence is TGCGCCAGCAGCCAACCTGGACAGGGAAGTCGCTACACCTTC. It translates to CASSQPGQGSRYTF.

Here the CDR3 reads CASSPKGRTEQYF. The DNA of the CDR3 is TGTGCCAGCAGCCCAAAGGGACGGACCGAGCAGTACTTC. V gene TRBV11-2 combines with J gene TRBJ2-7; D may be TRBD1 or TRBD2 (5 bases each). Germline CDR1 SGHAT, CDR2 FQNNGV. Between the trimmed V and J ends, which lost 5 bases and 6 bases, there was a span of 14 bases. The CDR3 is made up of 13 amino acids.

This sequence joins TRBV6-1 and TRBJ1-2, with D unclear. CDR1 is MNHNS, CDR2 SASEGT, per germline. Trimming took off 4 bases at V and 4 bases at J, with 16 bases between the two ends. The CDR3 sequence is 15 residues long. The CDR3 protein is CASSVQSGLAYGYTF. The CDR3 DNA reads TGTGCCAGCAGTGTACAAAGTGGTTTGGCCTATGGCTACACCTTC.

The gene calls are TRBV11-2 and TRBJ2-7, with D possibly being TRBD1 or TRBD2 (5 bases each). V was trimmed by 5 bases and J by 3 bases, leaving 26 bases between them. Germline V CDR1 and CDR2: SGHAT, FQNNGV. The CDR3 is made up of 18 amino acids. CDR3 amino acids: CASSLGVRGQGGFYEQYF. The CDR3 DNA sequence: TGTGCCAGCAGCCTGGGGGTACGAGGTCAGGGCGGTTTCTACGAGCAGTACTTC. Full variable domain (rest looked up from reference TRBV11-2 and TRBJ2-7): EAGVAQSPRYKIIEKRQSVAFWCNPISGHATLYWYQQILGQGPKLLIQFQNNGVVDDSQLPKDRFSAERLKGVDSTLKIQPAKLEDSAVYLCASSLGVRGQGGFYEQYFGPGTRLTVT.

The rearrangement joins TRBV28 to TRBJ1-1; TRBD1 matches at 7 bases. From germline, CDR1 is MDHEN and CDR2 SYDVKM. The CDR3 covers 14 residues. V lost 5 bases and J lost 4; bases outside the gene matches: 7. Here the CDR3 DNA reads TGTGCCAGCAGTCCCGGAAACAGGGGCACTGAAGCTTTCTTT. It encodes CASSPGNRGTEAFF.

V gene TRBV19 combines with J gene TRBJ2-1; tentative D call: TRBD2 (5 bases). CDR3 length: 14 amino acids. Trimming left V 6 bases short and J 11 bases short, with 20 bases between. In germline, CDR1 is LNHDA, CDR2 SQIVND (reference sequence). DNA for the CDR3: TGTGCCAGTAGCCTCAGAGCGGCGTTCCATAAGCAGTTCTTC. Its protein product is CASSLRAAFHKQFF.

The chain combines TRBV5-6 with TRBJ1-1; TRBD1 matches 7 bases. The CDR3 consists of 16 residues. The V and J ends lost 5 bases and 8 bases, in that order; junction bases with no gene match: 18. Per germline, CDR1 SGHDT and CDR2 YYEEEE. The CDR3 DNA reads TGTGCCAGCAGACCCACCCAGGGGGACAGAGCGCCAGAAGCTTTCTTT. Protein sequence: CASRPTQGDRAPEAFF.

V and J are TRBV14 and TRBJ1-1, with D unresolved. The V gene lost 6 bases and the J gene lost 2 bases, with 10 bases spanning the gap. Per the germline V gene, CDR1 is SGHDN and CDR2 is FVKESK. The CDR3 is 13 amino acids. The CDR3 bases are TGTGCCAGCAGGGAGCAATTTAACACTGAAGCTTTCTTT. Its protein is CASREQFNTEAFF.

This chain uses TRBV7-3 with TRBJ1-1, with TRBD1 matching 7 bases. The CDR3 has 13 amino acids. V lost 5 bases and J lost 6; bases outside the gene matches: 6. Germline CDR1 reads SGHTA; CDR2 reads FQGTGA. The CDR3 is CASSRTRGAEAFF. The DNA for the CDR3 is TGTGCCAGCAGCCGGACCAGGGGGGCTGAAGCTTTCTTT.

The V call is TRBV7-8, the J call TRBJ1-5, with D unclear. The CDR3 runs 17 residues. Germline CDR1 SGHVS, CDR2 FQNEAQ. The V gene lost 1 base and the J gene lost 0 bases, with 13 bases spanning the gap. The CDR3 spells CASSLVTGQYSNQPQHF. The CDR3 nucleotides are TGTGCCAGCAGCTTAGTGACCGGTCAGTATAGCAATCAGCCCCAGCATTTT.

On this clone: Other nucleotide sequences from this sample produce the same CDR3. The V gene is TRBV19, the J gene TRBJ2-7; D is perhaps TRBD1 (5 bases). Germline assignment: CDR1 LNHDA and CDR2 SQIVND (reference sequence). The CDR3 is 13 amino acids. The V and J ends lost 3 bases and 4 bases respectively, with 10 bases between them. CDR3 in amino acids: CASSIGRVYEQYF. For the CDR3, the DNA is TGTGCCAGTAGTATTGGCAGGGTTTACGAGCAGTACTTC.

The gene calls are TRBV19 and TRBJ1-5; tentatively, D is TRBD1 (5 bases). The CDR3 consists of 15 residues. V was trimmed by 7 bases and J by 3 bases, leaving 16 bases between them. CDR1 is LNHDA and CDR2 is SQIVND in the germline V gene (reference sequence). CDR3 DNA sequence: TGTGCCAGTAAGGTCCTTGAAGGGGACAATCAGCCCCAGCATTTT. It is translated as CASKVLEGDNQPQHF.

This rearrangement joins TRBV10-3 to TRBJ1-2; D gene uncertain. V lost 6 bases and J 5 bases, leaving 13 bases between the germline ends. Germline V gene sequence: CDR1 ENHRY, CDR2 SYGVKD. The CDR3 is 13 residues long. CDR3 region: CAISGVVRYGYTF. CDR3 DNA sequence: TGTGCCATCAGCGGAGTGGTGAGGTATGGCTACACCTTC.

The chain uses TRBV15 and TRBJ2-7; 7 nucleotides agree with TRBD1. This CDR3 has 15 residues. Germline V gene data show CDR1 as LNHNV and CDR2 as YYDKDF (reference sequence). V shed 3 bases and J 5 bases; nucleotides not matched to a gene: 10. The CDR3 reads CATSSKKGDSHEQYF. Written as DNA, the CDR3 is TGTGCCACCAGCAGTAAAAAAGGGGACAGCCACGAGCAGTACTTC.

This rearrangement joins TRBV20-1 to TRBJ1-1; TRBD1 is a possible D gene (6 bases). Germline loops: CDR1 DFQATT, CDR2 SNEGSKA (reference sequence). V was trimmed by 4 bases and J by 12 bases, leaving 15 bases between them. The CDR3 has 11 amino acids. The CDR3, as DNA: TGCAGTGCTAACCGACAGGCGGTGACTTTCTTT. Its translation: CSANRQAVTFF.

In this sample, this clone turned up a few times. The rearrangement joins TRBV29-1 to TRBJ1-1; D is possibly TRBD1 (5 bases). CDR3 size: 13 residues. The germline CDR1 and CDR2 sequences are SQVTM and ANQGSEA. The V and J ends lost 7 bases and 1 base respectively, with 13 bases between them. In DNA form, the CDR3 reads TGCAGCGGCGCCAGGGAGGGGAACACTGAAGCTTTCTTT. It codes for CSGAREGNTEAFF.

This chain joins TRBV7-8 and TRBJ1-1; a possible D gene is TRBD1 (5 bases). Per germline, CDR1 SGHVS and CDR2 FQNEAQ. V lost 1 base to trimming and J lost 6 bases, with 9 bases between them. This CDR3 region has 13 residues. CDR3 in DNA: TGTGCCAGCAGCTTAGGGGTAGGGGCTGAAGCTTTCTTT. As protein: CASSLGVGAEAFF.

This chain links TRBV12-5 with TRBJ1-2; possibly TRBD1 for D (6 bases). This CDR3 comprises 14 residues. Germline loops: CDR1 LGHNT, CDR2 FRNRAP. Trimming left V 6 bases short and J 0 bases short, with 11 bases between. CDR3: CASGLDRTNYGYTF. The CDR3 nucleotides read TGTGCTAGTGGCCTTGACAGGACTAACTATGGCTACACCTTC.

This chain links TRBV7-3 with TRBJ1-4; D is possibly TRBD1 (5 bases). This CDR3 spans 18 amino acids. CDR1 and CDR2 (germline): SGHTA, FQGTGA. Trimming took off 7 bases at V and 0 bases at J, with 21 bases between the two ends. Here the CDR3 reads CASTQTRDRGATNEKLFF. The CDR3 coding sequence is TGTGCCAGCACCCAAACCCGGGACCGAGGGGCAACTAATGAAAAACTGTTTTTT. The entire variable domain, with the rest obtained from reference TRBV7-3 and TRBJ1-4, is as follows: GAGVSQTPSNKVTEKGKYVELRCDPISGHTALYWYRQSLGQGPEFLIYFQGTGAADDSGLPNDRFFAVRPEGSVSTLKIQRTERGDSAVYLCASTQTRDRGATNEKLFFGSGTQLSVL.

CDR3 nucleotides: TGTGCCAGCAGCCCCAGGGGGGCTTTTTTTCACTCTGGAAACACCATATATTTT. As protein: CASSPRGAFFHSGNTIYF. The J gene is TRBJ1-3, the V gene TRBV7-9, with 7 bases fitting TRBD1. Germline CDR1 is SEHNR and CDR2 is FQNEAQ (reference sequence). The CDR3 totals 18 residues. J lost 0 bases, V lost 5 bases, and 13 bases had no gene match.